This TCR beta chain was retrieved from a study of blood T cell repertoires in COVID-19. Study-wide context: Both acute and convalescent COVID-19 samples were obtained from the United States, Italy and Spain. T cells, B-cell-depleted T cells, or PBMCs supplied cDNA or gDNA.

As processed by the authors: By means of reference gene primer amplification, nucleated cell counts were estimated. Assay: immunoSEQ multiplex PCR; the TCRdb copy retains only in-frame clones and omits some. The V and J calls and the clone size are those of that table, but D and trimming were determined from the DNA. The sample carries 150,000 or so clones, 85% to 95% recorded once. Sequencing was performed on peripheral blood. The sequence derives from a woman between 50 and 59 years old with acute or convalescent COVID-19.

The CDR3 DNA is TGTGCCAGTAACATCGACGGCCGGAGGGGCGATTCACCCCTCCACTTT. Amino acid sequence: CASNIDGRRGDSPLHF. The chain has TRBV19 and TRBJ1-6; D possibly corresponds to TRBD1 (5 bases). V was shortened by 7 bases and J by 8 bases, with 21 bases between the two germline ends. The V gene's germline CDR1 is LNHDA and CDR2 SQIVND (reference sequence). The CDR3 contains 16 residues.